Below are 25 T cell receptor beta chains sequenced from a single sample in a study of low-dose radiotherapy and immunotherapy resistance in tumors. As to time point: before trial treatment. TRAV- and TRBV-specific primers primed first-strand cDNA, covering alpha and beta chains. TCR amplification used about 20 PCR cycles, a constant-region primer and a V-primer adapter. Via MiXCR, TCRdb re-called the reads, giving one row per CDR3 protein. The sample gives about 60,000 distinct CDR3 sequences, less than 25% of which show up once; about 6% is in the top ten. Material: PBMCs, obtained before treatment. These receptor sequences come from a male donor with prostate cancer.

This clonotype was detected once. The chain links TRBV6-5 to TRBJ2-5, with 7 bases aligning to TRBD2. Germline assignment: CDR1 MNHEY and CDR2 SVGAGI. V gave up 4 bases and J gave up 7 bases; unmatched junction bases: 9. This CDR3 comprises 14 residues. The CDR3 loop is CASSSGGSPTTQYF. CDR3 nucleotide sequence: TGTGCCAGCAGTTCAGGCGGGAGTCCAACGACCCAGTACTTC.

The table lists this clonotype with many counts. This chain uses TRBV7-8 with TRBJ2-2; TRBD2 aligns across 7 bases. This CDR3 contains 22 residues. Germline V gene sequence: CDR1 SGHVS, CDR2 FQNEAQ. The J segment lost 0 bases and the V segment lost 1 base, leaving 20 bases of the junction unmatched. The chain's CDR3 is CASSLEEGLSWIISANTGELFF. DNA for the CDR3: TGTGCCAGCAGCTTAGAGGAGGGACTATCATGGATAATATCTGCGAACACCGGGGAGCTGTTTTTT.

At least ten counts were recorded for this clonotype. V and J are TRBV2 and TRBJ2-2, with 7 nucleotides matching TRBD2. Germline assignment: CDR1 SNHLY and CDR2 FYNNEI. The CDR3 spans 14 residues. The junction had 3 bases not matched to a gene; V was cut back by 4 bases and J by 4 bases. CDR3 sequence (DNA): TGTGCCAGCAGTGGCGGGACTACCACCGGGGAGCTGTTTTTT. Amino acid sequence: CASSGGTTTGELFF.

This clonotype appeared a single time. The CDR3 sequence is CASSPNTQGTGQPQHF. The CDR3 region has the DNA TGTGCCAGCTCACCAAATACACAGGGAACAGGCCAGCCCCAGCATTTT. The chain has TRBV18 and TRBJ1-5; D perhaps matches TRBD1 (6 bases). CDR3 length: 16 amino acids. Trimming removed 2 bases at V and 7 bases at J, with 18 bases between. The germline V gene encodes CDR1 KGHSH and CDR2 LQKENI.

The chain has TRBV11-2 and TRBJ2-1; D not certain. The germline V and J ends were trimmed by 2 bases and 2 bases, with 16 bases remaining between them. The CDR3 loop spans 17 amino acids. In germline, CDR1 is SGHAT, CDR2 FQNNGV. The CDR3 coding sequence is TGTGCCAGCAGCTTATCTTGGCGACAAACTCCCTACAATGAGCAGTTCTTC. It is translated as CASSLSWRQTPYNEQFF.

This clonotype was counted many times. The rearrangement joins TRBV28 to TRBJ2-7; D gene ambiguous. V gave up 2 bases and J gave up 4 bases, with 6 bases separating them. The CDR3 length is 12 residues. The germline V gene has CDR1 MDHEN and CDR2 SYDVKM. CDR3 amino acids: CASSLNPYEQYF. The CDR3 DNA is TGTGCCAGCAGTTTAAACCCATACGAGCAGTACTTC.

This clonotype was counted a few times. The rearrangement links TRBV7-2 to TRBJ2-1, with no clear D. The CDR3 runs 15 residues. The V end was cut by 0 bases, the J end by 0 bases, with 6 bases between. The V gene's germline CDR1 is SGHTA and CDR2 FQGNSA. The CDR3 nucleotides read TGTGCCAGCAGCTTAGCGCCCTTCTCCTACAATGAGCAGTTCTTC. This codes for CASSLAPFSYNEQFF. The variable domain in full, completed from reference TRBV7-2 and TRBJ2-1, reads GAGVSQSPSNKVTEKGKDVELRCDPISGHTALYWYRQSLGQGLEFLIYFQGNSAPDKSGLPSDRFSAERTGGSVSTLTIQRTQQEDSAVYLCASSLAPFSYNEQFFGPGTRLTVL.

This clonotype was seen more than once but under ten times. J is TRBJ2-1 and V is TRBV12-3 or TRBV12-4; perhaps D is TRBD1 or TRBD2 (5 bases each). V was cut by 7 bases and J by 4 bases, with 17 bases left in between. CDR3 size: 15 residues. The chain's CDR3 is CASTVGETNYNEQFF. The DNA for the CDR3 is TGTGCCAGCACAGTGGGGGAGACGAATTACAATGAGCAGTTCTTC.

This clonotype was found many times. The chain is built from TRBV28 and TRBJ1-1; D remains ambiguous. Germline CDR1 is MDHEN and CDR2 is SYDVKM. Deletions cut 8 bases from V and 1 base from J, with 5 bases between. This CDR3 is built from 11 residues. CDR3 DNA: TGTGCCAGCGGAAGGAACACTGAAGCTTTCTTT. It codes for CASGRNTEAFF. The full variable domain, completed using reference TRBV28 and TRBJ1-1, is DVKVTQSSRYLVKRTGEKVFLECVQDMDHENMFWYRQDPGLGLRLIYFSYDVKMKEKGDIPEGYSVSREKKERFSLILESASTNQTSMYLCASGRNTEAFFGQGTRLTVV.

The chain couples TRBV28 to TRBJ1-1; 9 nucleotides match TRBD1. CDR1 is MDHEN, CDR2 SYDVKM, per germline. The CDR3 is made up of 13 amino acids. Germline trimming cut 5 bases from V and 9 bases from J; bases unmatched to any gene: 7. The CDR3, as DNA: TGTGCCAGCAGTGAGCCGGGACAGGGCCAAGCTTTCTTT. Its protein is CASSEPGQGQAFF.

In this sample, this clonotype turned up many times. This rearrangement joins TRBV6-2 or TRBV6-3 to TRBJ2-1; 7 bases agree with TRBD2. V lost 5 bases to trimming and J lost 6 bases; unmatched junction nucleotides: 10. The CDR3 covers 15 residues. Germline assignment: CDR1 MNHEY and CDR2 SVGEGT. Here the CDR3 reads CASSHRRLASNEQFF. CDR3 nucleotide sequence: TGTGCCAGCAGTCACCGTCGACTAGCCTCCAATGAGCAGTTCTTC.

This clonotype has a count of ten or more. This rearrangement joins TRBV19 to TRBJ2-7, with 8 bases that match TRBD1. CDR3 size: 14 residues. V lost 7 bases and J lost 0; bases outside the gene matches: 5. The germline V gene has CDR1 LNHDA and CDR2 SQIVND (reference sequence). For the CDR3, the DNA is TGTGCCAGTAAAAGGACAGGGCCCTCCTACGAGCAGTACTTC. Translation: CASKRTGPSYEQYF.

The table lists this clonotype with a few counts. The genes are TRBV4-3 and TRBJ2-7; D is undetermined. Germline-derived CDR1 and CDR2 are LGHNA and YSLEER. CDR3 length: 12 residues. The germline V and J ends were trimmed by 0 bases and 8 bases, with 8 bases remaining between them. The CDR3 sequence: CASSQEVGQQYF. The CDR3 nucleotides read TGCGCCAGCAGCCAAGAGGTTGGACAGCAGTACTTC.

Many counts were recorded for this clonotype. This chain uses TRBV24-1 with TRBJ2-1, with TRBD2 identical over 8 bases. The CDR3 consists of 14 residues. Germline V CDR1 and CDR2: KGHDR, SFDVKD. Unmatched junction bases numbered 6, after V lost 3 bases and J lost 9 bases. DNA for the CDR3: TGTGCCACCAGTGATCTTAGCGGGAAGACTGAGCAGTTCTTC. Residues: CATSDLSGKTEQFF.

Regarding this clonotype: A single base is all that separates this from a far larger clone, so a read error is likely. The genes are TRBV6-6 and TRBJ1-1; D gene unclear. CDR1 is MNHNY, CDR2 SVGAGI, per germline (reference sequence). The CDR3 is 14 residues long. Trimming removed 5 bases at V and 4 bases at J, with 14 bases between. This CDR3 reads CASSRVAGSTEAFF. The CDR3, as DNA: TGTGCCAGCAGTAGGGTTGCGGGGAGCACTGAAGCTTTCTTT.

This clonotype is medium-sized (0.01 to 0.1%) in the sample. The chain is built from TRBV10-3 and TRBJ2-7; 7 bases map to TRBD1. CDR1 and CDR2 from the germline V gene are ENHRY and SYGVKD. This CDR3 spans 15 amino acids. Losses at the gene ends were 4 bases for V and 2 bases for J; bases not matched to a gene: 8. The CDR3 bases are TGTGCCATCAGTGGGATTGATGGACAGGCCTACGAGCAGTACTTC. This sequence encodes CAISGIDGQAYEQYF.

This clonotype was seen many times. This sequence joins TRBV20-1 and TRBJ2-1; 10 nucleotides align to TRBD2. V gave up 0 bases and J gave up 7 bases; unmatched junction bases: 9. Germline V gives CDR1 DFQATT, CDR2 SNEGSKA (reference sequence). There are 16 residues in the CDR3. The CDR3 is CSARDVVLAGRNEQFF. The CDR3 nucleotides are TGCAGTGCTAGAGATGTGGTACTAGCGGGAAGGAATGAGCAGTTCTTC.

CDR3 nucleotides: TGTGCCAGCAGTTCCAAGGGGGGGTCGAACCTGACTTTC. It translates to CASSSKGGSNLTF. This chain uses TRBV6-2 or TRBV6-3 with TRBJ2-6; TRBD2 might be the D (7 bases). Germline V gene lookup returns CDR1 MNHEY and CDR2 SVGEGT. The CDR3 loop spans 13 amino acids. V was cut by 4 bases and J by 15 bases, with 16 bases left in between.

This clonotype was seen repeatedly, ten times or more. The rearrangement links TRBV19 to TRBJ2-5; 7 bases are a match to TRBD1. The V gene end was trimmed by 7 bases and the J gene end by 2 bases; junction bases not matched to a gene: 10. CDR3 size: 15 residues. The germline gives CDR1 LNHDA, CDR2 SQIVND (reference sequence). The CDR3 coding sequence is TGTGCCAGTACGGACCGGACAGGCCCGCAAGAGACCCAGTACTTC. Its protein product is CASTDRTGPQETQYF.

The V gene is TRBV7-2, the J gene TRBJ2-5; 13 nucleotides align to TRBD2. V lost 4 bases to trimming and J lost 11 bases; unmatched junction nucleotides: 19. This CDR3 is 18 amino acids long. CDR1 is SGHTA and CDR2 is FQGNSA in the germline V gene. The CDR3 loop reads CASSSPRGLAGPYNEQYF. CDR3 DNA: TGTGCCAGCAGCTCTCCCCGGGGACTAGCGGGACCCTACAATGAGCAGTACTTC.

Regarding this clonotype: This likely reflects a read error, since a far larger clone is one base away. The CDR3 reads CASSQGLAGGYEQFF. CDR3 DNA: TGCGCCAGCAGCCAGGGACTAGCGGGGGGCTACGAGCAGTTCTTC. The rearrangement links TRBV4-1 to TRBJ2-1; 15 nucleotides align to TRBD2. Germline V gene sequence: CDR1 MGHRA, CDR2 YSYEKL. V dropped 3 bases and J dropped 10; count of bases not matched to a gene: 4. The CDR3 runs 15 residues.

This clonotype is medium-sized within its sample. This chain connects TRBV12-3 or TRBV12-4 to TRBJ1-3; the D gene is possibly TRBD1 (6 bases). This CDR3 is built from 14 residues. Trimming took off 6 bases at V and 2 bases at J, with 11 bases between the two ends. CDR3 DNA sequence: TGTGCCAGCAGGCCCGGGGGGCCTGGAAACACCATATATTTT. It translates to CASRPGGPGNTIYF.

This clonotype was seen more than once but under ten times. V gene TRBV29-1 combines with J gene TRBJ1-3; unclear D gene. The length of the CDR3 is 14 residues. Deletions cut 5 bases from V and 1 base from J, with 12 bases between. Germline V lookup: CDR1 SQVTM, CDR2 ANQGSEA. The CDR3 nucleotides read TGCAGCGTTCTGCTAGGGAAATCTGGAAACACCATATATTTT. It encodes CSVLLGKSGNTIYF.

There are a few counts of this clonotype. CDR3: CASSLLRQSDGYTF. The CDR3, as DNA: TGTGCCAGCAGCTTACTCCGGCAGAGTGATGGCTACACCTTC. The chain joins TRBV7-6 to TRBJ1-2, with D unclear. This CDR3 is 14 amino acids long. Germline assignment: CDR1 SGHVS and CDR2 FNYEAQ. V was cut by 2 bases and J by 6 bases, with 13 bases left in between.

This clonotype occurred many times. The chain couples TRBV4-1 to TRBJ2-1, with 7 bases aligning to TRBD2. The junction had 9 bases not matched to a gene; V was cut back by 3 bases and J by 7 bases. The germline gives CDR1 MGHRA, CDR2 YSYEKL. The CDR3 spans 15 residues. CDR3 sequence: CASSQTPSGKNEQFF. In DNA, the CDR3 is TGCGCCAGCAGCCAGACCCCCAGCGGGAAGAATGAGCAGTTCTTC.